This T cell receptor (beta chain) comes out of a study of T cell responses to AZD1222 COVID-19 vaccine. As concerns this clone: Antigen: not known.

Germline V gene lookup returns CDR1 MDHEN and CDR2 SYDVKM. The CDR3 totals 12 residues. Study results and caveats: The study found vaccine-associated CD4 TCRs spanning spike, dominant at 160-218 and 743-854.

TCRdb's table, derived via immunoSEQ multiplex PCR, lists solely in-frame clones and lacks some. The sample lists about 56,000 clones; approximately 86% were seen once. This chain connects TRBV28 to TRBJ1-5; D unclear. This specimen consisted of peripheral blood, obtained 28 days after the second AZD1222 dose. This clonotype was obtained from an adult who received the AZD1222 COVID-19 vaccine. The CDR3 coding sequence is TGTGGCAGTTCGGATAGCAATCAGCCCCAGCATTTT. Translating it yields CGSSDSNQPQHF.